Following are 19 T cell receptor beta chains from one sample sequenced in a study of cytomegalovirus exposure and HLA in healthy donors. A multiplex PCR was run with 60 Vbeta primers and 13 Jbeta primers. Data came from immunoSEQ multiplex PCR; TCRdb stores just in-frame clones and leaves some out. The repertoire holds about 230,000 clones, with about 85% as singletons. The material sequenced was PBMCs. The origin of the receptors is a girl under 10 years old in good health and CMV-seronegative.

This chain connects TRBV7-6 to TRBJ1-1; the D gene is possibly TRBD1 (5 bases). Germline V CDR1 and CDR2: SGHVS, FNYEAQ. Trimming took 1 base from V and 1 from J, leaving 10 bases between them. The CDR3 loop spans 15 amino acids. CDR3 nucleotides: TGTGCCAGCAGCTTAGATCCAGGGCCGAACACTGAAGCTTTCTTT. The encoded protein is CASSLDPGPNTEAFF. The complete variable domain, with remaining parts taken from reference TRBV7-6 and TRBJ1-1, reads GAGVSQSPRYKVTKRGQDVALRCDPISGHVSLYWYRQALGQGPEFLTYFNYEAQQDKSGLPNDRFSAERPEGSISTLTIQRTEQRDSAMYRCASSLDPGPNTEAFFGQGTRLTVV.

This clone came up a few times. The J gene is TRBJ1-1, the V gene TRBV7-6, with D maybe TRBD1 (5 bases). Germline V gives CDR1 SGHVS, CDR2 FNYEAQ. CDR3 length equals 15 residues. Between the trimmed V and J ends, which lost 0 bases and 7 bases, there was a span of 15 bases. CDR3: CASSLAPGVPSEAFF. The CDR3 DNA reads TGTGCCAGCAGCTTAGCGCCGGGGGTCCCCAGTGAAGCTTTCTTT.

Comment on this clone: Different DNA sequences within this sample yield the same CDR3. This sequence joins TRBV5-1 and TRBJ2-1; 13 positions agree with TRBD2. V trimming: 0 bases; J trimming: 7 bases; junction bases outside the gene matches: 1. The CDR3 is made up of 15 amino acids. The germline V gene has CDR1 SGHRS and CDR2 YFSETQ. The CDR3 DNA is TGCGCCAGCAGCTTGGGACTAGCGGGAGGAAATGAGCAGTTCTTC. Translation: CASSLGLAGGNEQFF.

The gene calls are TRBV6-6 and TRBJ1-2; tentatively, D is TRBD1 (5 bases). Germline-derived CDR1 and CDR2 are MNHNY and SVGAGI (reference sequence). The CDR3 has 14 amino acids. V was shortened by 6 bases and J by 0 bases, with 11 bases between the two germline ends. The CDR3 DNA follows: TGTGCCAGCAGCTGGACACCACCTAACTATGGCTACACCTTC. It codes for CASSWTPPNYGYTF.

V usage is TRBV15 and J usage is TRBJ2-1, with a weak D call TRBD1 (6 bases). CDR3 length: 16 residues. Germline CDR1 and CDR2: LNHNV and YYDKDF (reference sequence). V lost 0 bases to trimming and J lost 4 bases, with 13 bases between them. The CDR3, as DNA: TGTGCCACCAGCAGAGAAACAGGGATGGCTTACAATGAGCAGTTCTTC. Its translation: CATSRETGMAYNEQFF.

This chain's CDR3 is CASRASEGTDTQYF. CDR3 nucleotide sequence: TGTGCCAGCAGGGCTAGCGAGGGCACAGATACGCAGTATTTT. The chain employs TRBV2 and TRBJ2-3, with D tentatively TRBD2 (6 bases). Per the germline V gene, CDR1 is SNHLY and CDR2 is FYNNEI. The length of the CDR3 is 14 residues. V was clipped by 6 bases and J by 1 base, with 11 bases between them.

In this sample, this clone turned up once. The chain combines TRBV7-9 with TRBJ2-1, with 10 bases that match TRBD2. Germline loops: CDR1 SEHNR, CDR2 FQNEAQ (reference sequence). V lost 7 bases to trimming and J lost 8 bases; unmatched junction nucleotides: 8. This CDR3 spans 14 amino acids. The CDR3 nucleotides are TGTGCCAGCAACTTGCTAGCGGGAGCCTATGAGCAGTTCTTC. Amino acid sequence: CASNLLAGAYEQFF.

The chain recombines TRBV7-8 with TRBJ2-5; possible D gene TRBD2, 7 bases. The CDR3 runs to 14 residues. Trimming pared 1 base from V and 5 bases from J, leaving 11 bases between. CDR1 SGHVS and CDR2 FQNEAQ come from the germline V gene. The CDR3 reads CASSLGGGRETQYF. For the CDR3, the DNA is TGTGCCAGCAGCTTAGGGGGGGGGCGGGAGACCCAGTACTTC.

V usage is TRBV18 and J usage is TRBJ1-4; a possible D gene is TRBD1 (5 bases). The CDR3 length is 15 residues. Germline CDR1 is KGHSH and CDR2 is LQKENI. V lost 3 bases, J lost 8 bases, and 16 bases lay in between. The CDR3 reads CASSPLTAAVEKLFF. The CDR3 region has the DNA TGTGCCAGCTCACCCTTGACAGCCGCCGTCGAAAAACTGTTTTTT.

CDR3 coding DNA: TGTGCCAGCAGCAAAAGACAGGGCACAGATACGCAGTATTTT. As protein: CASSKRQGTDTQYF. The chain employs TRBV21-1 and TRBJ2-3; no check of the table's D call, TRBD1, against the DNA was made. TRBV21-1 is given as a pseudogene. The CDR3 covers 14 residues.

The V gene is TRBV7-2, the J gene TRBJ1-6; TRBD1 matches 7 bases. The CDR3 runs to 14 residues. Germline V gives CDR1 SGHTA, CDR2 FQGNSA. V lost 5 bases to trimming and J lost 5 bases; unmatched junction nucleotides: 3. The chain's CDR3 is CASSVTGNNSPLHF. The CDR3 DNA follows: TGTGCCAGCAGCGTGACAGGGAATAATTCACCCCTCCACTTT. The full variable domain, its missing parts supplied by reference TRBV7-2 and TRBJ1-6, is GAGVSQSPSNKVTEKGKDVELRCDPISGHTALYWYRQSLGQGLEFLIYFQGNSAPDKSGLPSDRFSAERTGGSVSTLTIQRTQQEDSAVYLCASSVTGNNSPLHFGNGTRLTVT.

The chain carries TRBV5-4 and TRBJ2-2, with D unresolved. The CDR3 covers 14 residues. The germline CDR1 and CDR2 sequences are SGHNT and YYREEE (reference sequence). The V end was cut by 3 bases, the J end by 3 bases, with 9 bases between. CDR3 nucleotide sequence: TGTGCCAGCAGCTCGGTTGAAGACACCGGGGAGCTGTTTTTT. Translating it yields CASSSVEDTGELFF.

This clone was detected only once. The J gene is TRBJ1-4, the V gene TRBV15; 8 bases are shared with TRBD1. With V trimmed by 3 bases and J by 7 bases, 7 bases remained unmatched. Germline CDR1 and CDR2: LNHNV and YYDKDF (reference sequence). The CDR3 covers 15 residues. Written as DNA, the CDR3 is TGTGCCACCAGCAGGGACAGGACAGGGAGTGAAAAACTGTTTTTT. Its translation is CATSRDRTGSEKLFF.

The rearrangement uses TRBV4-1 and TRBJ2-1; 13 bases match TRBD2. Per the germline V gene, CDR1 is MGHRA and CDR2 is YSYEKL. The CDR3 loop spans 14 amino acids. V trimming: 4 bases; J trimming: 7 bases; junction bases outside the gene matches: 1. The CDR3 sequence: CASSLGLAGNEQFF. The CDR3 DNA reads TGCGCCAGCAGCCTGGGACTAGCGGGGAATGAGCAGTTCTTC.

This chain links TRBV19 with TRBJ1-5; D gene uncertain. CDR1 and CDR2 (germline): LNHDA, SQIVND (reference sequence). The CDR3 runs 16 residues. V shed 2 bases and J shed 6 bases, with 17 bases lying between them. As DNA, the CDR3 is TGTGCCAGTAGTATATCGTTACGAGGGCGGCTTCAGCCCCAGCATTTT. Protein product: CASSISLRGRLQPQHF.

The chain carries TRBV4-1 and TRBJ2-7; no definite D call. Per germline, CDR1 MGHRA and CDR2 YSYEKL. V was shortened by 10 bases and J by 1 base, with 20 bases between the two germline ends. This CDR3 spans 15 amino acids. Written as DNA, the CDR3 is TGCGCCACCCTAAGCGTCGGTATTAAGTCCTACGAGCAGTACTTC. Protein product: CATLSVGIKSYEQYF.

The CDR3 nucleotides are TGTGCCAGCAGTTACTCGCTTGGACTCCAAGAGACCCAGTACTTC. The encoded protein is CASSYSLGLQETQYF. The genes are TRBV6-5 and TRBJ2-5, with a weak D call TRBD2 (5 bases). Trimming shortened V by 0 bases and J by 1 base, and 9 bases separated the two germline ends. The CDR3 totals 15 residues. Looked up from germline, CDR1 is MNHEY and CDR2 is SVGAGI.

As to this clone: The identical CDR3 is also encoded by other nucleotide sequences in the sample. This chain joins TRBV7-9 and TRBJ1-2; D not resolved. The germline V gene encodes CDR1 SEHNR and CDR2 FQNEAQ (reference sequence). The CDR3 has 13 residues. Between the trimmed V and J ends, which lost 2 bases and 2 bases, there was a span of 6 bases. CDR3 in amino acids: CASSLRENYGYTF. The CDR3 DNA sequence: TGTGCCAGCAGCTTAAGAGAAAACTATGGCTACACCTTC.

V is TRBV5-1 and J is TRBJ2-3; possibly TRBD2 for D (6 bases). The CDR3 runs 15 residues. CDR1 SGHRS and CDR2 YFSETQ come from the germline V gene. V gave up 0 bases and J gave up 4 bases, with 12 bases separating them. For the CDR3, the DNA is TGCGCCAGCAGCTTGGAAGGAGGGTGGGCAGATACGCAGTATTTT. This encodes CASSLEGGWADTQYF.